A single sample is the source of the 22 T cell receptor beta chains below, sequenced in a study of tumor and adjacent non-tumor tissue in lung cancer. TCRbeta libraries were built with three rounds of nested PCR, modified from ARM-PCR. TCRdb re-analysed the multiplex PCR reads in MiXCR, keeping a single row per CDR3 protein. Of about 48,000 distinct CDR3 sequences listed, roughly 67% are singletons. This sample's RNA came from whole unsorted tissue. This non-tumor lung sample came from over 3 cm beyond the tumor edge. The sequenced material came from distant non-tumor lung tissue. These receptors came from a woman between 65 and 79 years old with non-small cell lung cancer.

Turning to this clonotype: Its ends do not fully match the called genes, so a read error is possible. The rearrangement links TRBV14 to TRBJ1-6; TRBD1 agrees at 10 bases. The CDR3 sequence is 17 residues long. Germline loops: CDR1 SGHDN, CDR2 FVKESK. DNA for the CDR3: TGTGCCAGCAGCCAAGATCTTGTCGGGACAGGGGAATCACACCTCCACTTT. Its protein product is CASSQDLVGTGESHLHF.

In regard to this clonotype: The junction differs from germline at one of its ends, possibly a read error. This chain connects TRBV6-6 to TRBJ2-1, with D perhaps matching TRBD2 (6 bases). CDR1 and CDR2 (germline): MNHNY, SVGAGI (reference sequence). This CDR3 comprises 13 residues. CDR3 loop: CTSIRESSLEQFF. The CDR3 DNA sequence: TGTACCAGCATTCGGGAGAGCTCGTTGGAGCAGTTCTTC.

As concerns this clonotype: A much larger clonotype is one base distant, so this may be a read error. The chain is built from TRBV12-3 or TRBV12-4 and TRBJ2-1, with D uncertain. The CDR3 loop spans 11 amino acids. CDR3 bases: TGTGCCAGCAGTTTGGGCAATGAGCATTTCTTC. Translated, it gives CASSLGNEHFF.

Only one count was recorded for this clonotype. The junction does not match germline at one end; this may be a read error. V is TRBV6-5 and J is TRBJ1-2; D ambiguous. Germline values: CDR1 MNHEY, CDR2 SVGAGI. The CDR3 has 15 residues. The CDR3 DNA reads as TGTTCCAGCTGTTACTCCAGCGACATGAACTATGACTACACCTTC. Protein: CSSCYSSDMNYDYTF.

This clonotype was detected a few times. A much larger clone sits a single nucleotide away, making a read error possible. J is TRBJ2-1 and V is TRBV6-6, with D uncertain. V was shortened by 2 bases and J by 1 base, with 12 bases between the two germline ends. The germline gives CDR1 MNHNY, CDR2 SVGAGI (reference sequence). This CDR3 spans 16 amino acids. CDR3 sequence reads: CASSYVLEKSYNEQFF. CDR3 DNA sequence: TGTGCCAGCAGTTACGTCCTGGAAAAGTCCTACAATGAGCAGTTCTTC.

To note about this clonotype: A read error may explain this, as a much larger clone is one base away. The chain recombines TRBV28 with TRBJ2-7; no clear D gene. Germline assignment: CDR1 MDHEN and CDR2 SYDVKM. The CDR3 extends over 11 amino acids. The V end lost 5 bases, the J end lost 6 bases, and 8 bases lay between the germline ends. The CDR3 nucleotides read TGTGCCAGCAGTCTTATGACCGAGCAGTACTTC. Amino acids: CASSLMTEQYF. Filled out from reference TRBV28 and TRBJ2-7, the complete variable domain reads DVKVTQSSRYLVKRTGEKVFLECVQDMDHENMFWYRQDPGLGLRLIYFSYDVKMKEKGDIPEGYSVSREKKERFSLILESASTNQTSMYLCASSLMTEQYFGPGTRLTVT.

This chain joins TRBV10-3 and TRBJ2-7, with 12 bases lining up with TRBD1. The V and J ends lost 2 bases and 4 bases, in that order; junction bases with no gene match: 3. The CDR3 length is 15 residues. CDR1 and CDR2 (germline): ENHRY, SYGVKD. This CDR3 reads CAISEGTGGPYEQYF. The DNA of the CDR3 is TGTGCCATCAGTGAGGGGACAGGGGGCCCTTACGAGCAGTACTTC.

For this clonotype: The junction does not match germline at one end; this may be a read error. The chain joins TRBV29-1 to TRBJ2-7, with 9 bases lining up with TRBD1. The CDR3 sequence is 14 residues long. Germline CDR1 and CDR2: SQVTM and ANQGSEA. The CDR3 region is CSVGQGVPTDEQYF. DNA of the CDR3: TGCAGCGTTGGACAGGGGGTCCCTACCGACGAGCAATACTTC.

A few counts support this clonotype. A single base separates this from a much larger clone, so it may be a read error. This chain uses TRBV20-1 with TRBJ2-7, with 8 bases lining up with TRBD2. The germline V gene has CDR1 DFQATT and CDR2 SNEGSKA (reference sequence). CDR3 length: 12 residues. The CDR3 sequence is CSAGGLVYEHYF. CDR3 DNA sequence: TGCAGTGCTGGGGGACTAGTCTACGAGCACTACTTC.

Details on this clonotype: At one of its ends the junction is not consistent with the germline gene, which may arise from a read error. The J gene is TRBJ2-5, the V gene TRBV20-1; 10 bases align to TRBD2. This CDR3 has 13 amino acids. Germline CDR1 and CDR2: DFQATT and SNEGSKA (reference sequence). The CDR3 protein is CSASSGGRETQNF. For the CDR3, the DNA is TGCAGTGCTAGTAGCGGGGGGCGGGAGACCCAGAACTTC.

The V gene is TRBV20-1, the J gene TRBJ2-5; D might be TRBD1 (5 bases). The ends were cut back, 7 bases at V and 5 bases at J, with 23 bases in the middle. The CDR3 runs to 15 residues. The germline gives CDR1 DFQATT, CDR2 SNEGSKA (reference sequence). CDR3 loop: CSVRGTGEVWETQYF. DNA for the CDR3: TGCAGTGTTAGGGGAACTGGAGAAGTCTGGGAGACCCAGTACTTC.

This clonotype was seen ten or more times. This chain connects TRBV10-3 to TRBJ2-1; D is uncertain. CDR1 ENHRY and CDR2 SYGVKD come from the germline V gene. The V gene lost 2 bases and the J gene lost 5 bases, with 7 bases spanning the gap. The CDR3 loop spans 13 amino acids. As DNA, the CDR3 is TGTGCCATCAGTGAGGGTCTAGACAATGAGCAGTTCTTC. This gives the protein CAISEGLDNEQFF.

Regarding this clonotype: A much larger clone lies a single base off, so this may be a read error. The V gene is TRBV28, the J gene TRBJ2-2; TRBD2 matches at 9 bases. Per germline, CDR1 MDHEN and CDR2 SYDVKM. CDR3 size: 15 residues. Germline trimming cut 6 bases from V and 5 bases from J; bases unmatched to any gene: 7. The CDR3 sequence: CASRPISGSTGELFF. In DNA, the CDR3 is TGTGCCAGCAGACCAATTAGCGGGAGTACCGGGGAGCTGTTTTTT.

In regard to this clonotype: One junction end disagrees with the germline gene, perhaps due to a read error. The chain has TRBV4-2 and TRBJ2-2; 9 bases map to TRBD2. The CDR3 is 18 amino acids. Germline assignment: CDR1 LGHNA and CDR2 YNFKEQ. The CDR3 is CASRQELAGAVDTGELFF. The CDR3, as DNA: TGTGCCAGCCGCCAAGAGTTAGCGGGAGCCGTGGACACCGGGGAGCTGTTTTTT.

On this clonotype itself: One junction end does not reproduce the germline sequence, and a read error may be involved. J is TRBJ2-1 and V is TRBV4-1; D is unclear. Germline V gene sequence: CDR1 MGHRA, CDR2 YSYEKL. This CDR3 is built from 15 residues. This chain's CDR3 is CASSQEWIQLEEQFF. The DNA of the CDR3 is TGCGCTAGCAGCCAAGAATGGATCCAGCTGGAAGAGCAGTTCTTC.

This rearrangement joins TRBV11-2 to TRBJ1-2, with D unclear. Germline V gene data show CDR1 as SGHAT and CDR2 as FQNNGV. The V end lost 5 bases, the J end lost 5 bases, and 15 bases lay between the germline ends. This CDR3 is built from 14 residues. Here the CDR3 DNA reads TGTGCCAGCAGCCCAAGGGCCGGTGGGTATGGCTACACCTTC. Residues: CASSPRAGGYGYTF.

In this sample, this clonotype turned up a few times. The chain combines TRBV30 with TRBJ2-3; D might be TRBD1 or TRBD2, each matching 6 bases. The germline V gene has CDR1 GTSNPN and CDR2 SVGIG (reference sequence). V was clipped by 8 bases and J by 0 bases, with 15 bases between them. This CDR3 has 14 amino acids. The CDR3 bases are TGTGCCCGGGGTGCGGGACACAGCACAGATACGCAGTATTTT. Protein sequence: CARGAGHSTDTQYF.

Comment on this clonotype: Germline and junction disagree at one end, which may indicate a read error. The rearrangement uses TRBV28 and TRBJ1-1; TRBD1 matches 10 bases. Germline V gives CDR1 MDHEN, CDR2 SYDVKM. The CDR3 contains 14 residues. The CDR3 is CVSSAGTGAAEAFF. In DNA, the CDR3 is TGTGTCAGCAGTGCCGGGACAGGGGCGGCTGAAGCTTTCTTT.

In the case of this clonotype: At one of its ends the junction is not consistent with the germline gene, which may arise from a read error. V gene TRBV4-2 combines with J gene TRBJ2-1, with a possible D match to TRBD2 (5 bases). Germline-derived CDR1 and CDR2 are LGHNA and YNFKEQ. The CDR3 is 18 amino acids. The CDR3 spells CTSSQDISGATTYNEQFF. The DNA for the CDR3 is TGTACCAGCAGCCAAGATATCAGCGGAGCTACAACCTACAATGAGCAGTTCTTC.

Comment on this clonotype: Germline is not matched at one junction end, which may reflect a read error. The chain has TRBV20-1 and TRBJ1-2, with no clear D. The germline CDR1 and CDR2 sequences are DFQATT and SNEGSKA (reference sequence). The CDR3 sequence is 14 residues long. The CDR3 loop is CSARESSVNYDYTF. CDR3 sequence (DNA): TGCAGTGCTAGAGAATCTAGCGTTAACTATGACTACACCTTC.

As concerns this clonotype: One end of the junction is discordant with germline, which a read error may explain. As DNA, the CDR3 is TGTGCCAGCATCACGGGAGCTAACTATGACTACACCTTC. Amino acids: CASITGANYDYTF. V and J are TRBV28 and TRBJ1-2; no definite D call. CDR1 MDHEN and CDR2 SYDVKM come from the germline V gene. This CDR3 region has 13 residues.

About this clonotype itself: Compared with germline, one end of the junction differs, possibly owing to a read error. CDR3 nucleotides: TGCAGCGTTGATAGGGAGGGAATCTACGATGAGCACTTCTTC. This sequence encodes CSVDREGIYDEHFF. The V gene is TRBV29-1, the J gene TRBJ2-1; 7 positions match TRBD2. CDR3 length: 14 residues. Per the germline V gene, CDR1 is SQVTM and CDR2 is ANQGSEA.